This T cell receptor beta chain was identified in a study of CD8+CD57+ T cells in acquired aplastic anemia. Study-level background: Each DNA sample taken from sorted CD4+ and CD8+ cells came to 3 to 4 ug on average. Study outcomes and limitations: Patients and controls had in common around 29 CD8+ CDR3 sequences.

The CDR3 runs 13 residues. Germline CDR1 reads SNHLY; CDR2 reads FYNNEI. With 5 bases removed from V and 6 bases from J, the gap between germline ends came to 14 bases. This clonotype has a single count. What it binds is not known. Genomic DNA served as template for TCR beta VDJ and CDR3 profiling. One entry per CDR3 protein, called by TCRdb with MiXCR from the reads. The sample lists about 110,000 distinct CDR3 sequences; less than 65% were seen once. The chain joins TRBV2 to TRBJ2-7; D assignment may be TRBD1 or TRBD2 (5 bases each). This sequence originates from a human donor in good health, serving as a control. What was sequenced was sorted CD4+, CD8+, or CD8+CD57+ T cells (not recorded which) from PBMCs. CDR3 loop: CASSTLPGLEQYF. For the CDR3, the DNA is TGTGCCAGCAGTACGCTTCCGGGGCTCGAGCAGTACTTC. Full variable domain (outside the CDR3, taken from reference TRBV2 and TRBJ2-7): EPEVTQTPSHQVTQMGQEVILRCVPISNHLYFYWYRQILGQKVEFLVSFYNNEISEKSEIFDDQFSVERPDGSNFTLKIRSTKLEDSAMYFCASSTLPGLEQYFGPGTRLTVT.